A single sample is the source of the 21 T cell receptor beta chains below, sequenced in a study of technical replicates of blood from a few donors. Repertoires were generated with immunoSEQ multiplex PCR, while TCRdb's copy carries only in-frame clones and drops some. The sample has over 50,000 clones; 97% are singletons. The sequenced sample consisted of T cells isolated from PBMCs. The receptors derive from a human donor in good health.

The CDR3 DNA is TGCGCCAGCAGCCAAGATCCCCCAACTCGTCCCGGGACTTACGAGCAGTACTTC. Translating it yields CASSQDPPTRPGTYEQYF. The rearrangement joins TRBV4-1 to TRBJ2-7; perhaps TRBD2 as D (6 bases). Germline CDR1 and CDR2: MGHRA and YSYEKL. CDR3 size: 18 residues. Trimming stripped 0 bases from V and 4 bases from J, with 22 bases between.

The genes are TRBV6-5 and TRBJ1-2; TRBD1 might be the D (5 bases). V lost 4 bases and J 8 bases, leaving 20 bases between the germline ends. CDR3 length: 15 residues. Looked up from germline, CDR1 is MNHEY and CDR2 is SVGAGI. The DNA of the CDR3 is TGTGCCAGCAGTTTCGGAACTGTGGGGCTCGGAGGCTACACCTTC. Amino acid sequence: CASSFGTVGLGGYTF.

The gene calls are TRBV2 and TRBJ2-3; possibly TRBD2 for D (5 bases). Germline-derived CDR1 and CDR2 are SNHLY and FYNNEI. Trimming stripped 1 base from V and 0 bases from J, with 26 bases between. The CDR3 consists of 21 residues. This chain's CDR3 is CASSEGTLGGYWGSSTDTQYF. The DNA for the CDR3 is TGTGCCAGCAGTGAAGGTACTTTAGGCGGGTACTGGGGAAGCAGCACAGATACGCAGTATTTT. Full variable domain (remainder filled in from reference TRBV2 and TRBJ2-3): EPEVTQTPSHQVTQMGQEVILRCVPISNHLYFYWYRQILGQKVEFLVSFYNNEISEKSEIFDDQFSVERPDGSNFTLKIRSTKLEDSAMYFCASSEGTLGGYWGSSTDTQYFGPGTRLTVL.

This chain uses TRBV7-6 with TRBJ1-5; perhaps TRBD1 as D (6 bases). Germline V gives CDR1 SGHVS, CDR2 FNYEAQ. The CDR3 totals 15 residues. V lost 1 base and J 3 bases, leaving 10 bases between the germline ends. The CDR3 protein is CASSLGPGDNQPQHF. The CDR3 DNA follows: TGTGCCAGCAGCTTAGGACCAGGGGACAATCAGCCCCAGCATTTT.

The gene calls are TRBV5-1 and TRBJ2-7, with 7 positions matching TRBD1. Germline CDR1 is SGHRS and CDR2 is YFSETQ. This CDR3 contains 15 residues. Trimming at V came to 4 bases and at J to 0 bases, leaving 7 bases not matched to a gene. DNA for the CDR3: TGCGCCAGCAGCCTCGGACAGGCTAACTCCTACGAGCAGTACTTC. Its translation is CASSLGQANSYEQYF.

The chain uses TRBV10-2 and TRBJ1-2; 7 bases fit TRBD1. Trimming removed 7 bases from V and 2 bases from J; junction bases left unmatched: 13. This CDR3 region has 16 residues. CDR1 WSHSY and CDR2 SAAADI come from the germline V gene. The chain's CDR3 is CASKNLRGTVNYGYTF. As DNA, the CDR3 is TGCGCCAGCAAAAATTTGAGGGGGACAGTCAACTATGGCTACACCTTC.

This clone was seen just once. The genes are TRBV27 and TRBJ1-2; perhaps TRBD1 as D (6 bases). Germline V gene lookup returns CDR1 MNHEY and CDR2 SMNVEV (reference sequence). V shed 5 bases and J shed 4 bases, with 17 bases lying between them. The CDR3 loop spans 15 amino acids. CDR3 sequence (DNA): TGTGCCAGCAGTAGGGGCCAACAGGGCAGCTATGGCTACACCTTC. This encodes CASSRGQQGSYGYTF.

A few counts support this clone. The rearrangement links TRBV6-5 to TRBJ2-7, with a weak D call TRBD2 (6 bases). V dropped 6 bases and J dropped 9 bases, with 24 bases sitting between them. Germline CDR1 is MNHEY and CDR2 is SVGAGI. The CDR3 has 15 residues. CDR3 bases: TGTGCCAGCAGCCCCAGTTACGGGGGTATTACTATGCAGTACTTC. Its translation: CASSPSYGGITMQYF.

This clone showed up just once. V gene TRBV4-2 combines with J gene TRBJ2-7; 8 bases line up with TRBD2. This CDR3 region has 16 residues. The germline gives CDR1 LGHNA, CDR2 YNFKEQ. Trimming at V came to 4 bases and at J to 4 bases, leaving 12 bases not matched to a gene. CDR3 nucleotides: TGTGCCAGCAGCCCACAGGCGGGACTAGTTGGTTACGAGCAGTACTTC. Translation: CASSPQAGLVGYEQYF.

V and J are TRBV15 and TRBJ1-6; D ambiguous. This CDR3 has 17 amino acids. Trimming removed 1 base from V and 5 bases from J, with 15 bases in between. The germline V gene has CDR1 LNHNV and CDR2 YYDKDF (reference sequence). The CDR3 protein is CATSRAYSRYNNSPLHF. Written as DNA, the CDR3 is TGTGCCACCAGCAGAGCCTACAGCCGGTACAATAATTCACCCCTCCACTTT.

This clone was seen once. The rearrangement joins TRBV14 to TRBJ2-2; D not resolved. Germline CDR1 and CDR2: SGHDN and FVKESK. Trimming removed 4 bases from V and 6 bases from J, with 9 bases in between. CDR3 length equals 13 residues. The CDR3 loop is CASSPRLSGELFF. The CDR3 nucleotides are TGTGCCAGCAGCCCCCGGTTGTCCGGGGAGCTGTTTTTT.

This chain connects TRBV6-5 to TRBJ2-1; 8 positions match TRBD1. Germline V CDR1 and CDR2: MNHEY, SVGAGI. CDR3 length: 15 amino acids. J lost 5 bases, V lost 8 bases, and 11 bases had no gene match. The CDR3 coding sequence is TGTGCCAGCGCGGCCCGGACAGGGAGCAACAATGAGCAGTTCTTC. Its protein is CASAARTGSNNEQFF.

J is TRBJ2-1 and V is TRBV29-1; D is unresolved. Trimming took off 3 bases at V and 2 bases at J, with 5 bases between the two ends. Looked up from germline, CDR1 is SQVTM and CDR2 is ANQGSEA. The CDR3 totals 12 residues. The CDR3 loop is CSVDTTYNEQFF. The DNA for the CDR3 is TGCAGCGTTGACACTACCTACAATGAGCAGTTCTTC.

The V call is TRBV7-3, the J call TRBJ1-2, with 8 positions matching TRBD1. Germline lookup yields CDR1 SGHTA and CDR2 FQGTGA. The CDR3 contains 13 residues. With 5 bases clipped from V and 5 bases from J, the junction kept 4 bases outside the gene matches. The DNA of the CDR3 is TGTGCCAGCAGCCCCGGGACAGGTTATGGCTACACCTTC. This codes for CASSPGTGYGYTF.

This CDR3 is CASGLVATEAFF. CDR3 DNA: TGTGCTAGTGGTTTGGTGGCCACTGAAGCTTTCTTT. V gene TRBV12-5 combines with J gene TRBJ1-1, with no clear D. V shed 0 bases and J shed 4 bases, with 3 bases lying between them. This CDR3 comprises 12 residues. Germline V gives CDR1 LGHNT, CDR2 FRNRAP.

V usage is TRBV5-1 and J usage is TRBJ2-7; 9 bases map to TRBD1. Trimming took 0 bases from V and 2 from J; bases not matched to a gene: 3. The CDR3 extends over 15 amino acids. The germline V gene encodes CDR1 SGHRS and CDR2 YFSETQ. The CDR3 loop is CASSLAGTGTYEQYF. CDR3 coding DNA: TGCGCCAGCAGCTTGGCCGGGACAGGGACCTACGAGCAGTACTTC.

The genes are TRBV5-4 and TRBJ2-1, with TRBD1 matching over 7 bases. The V gene end was trimmed by 1 base and the J gene end by 5 bases; junction bases not matched to a gene: 6. CDR3 length: 15 residues. Germline values: CDR1 SGHNT, CDR2 YYREEE (reference sequence). The CDR3 sequence: CASSLQDRRNNEQFF. The CDR3 bases are TGTGCCAGCAGCTTGCAGGACAGGAGAAACAATGAGCAGTTCTTC.

This clone was seen just once. This rearrangement joins TRBV10-1 to TRBJ2-7, with D perhaps TRBD2 (5 bases). V was shortened by 4 bases and J by 1 base, with 5 bases between the two germline ends. This CDR3 has 12 amino acids. Germline CDR1 reads WNHNN; CDR2 reads SYGVQD (reference sequence). CDR3 sequence: CASSAGSYEQYF. The CDR3 DNA reads TGCGCCAGCAGTGCGGGATCCTACGAGCAGTACTTC.

This chain connects TRBV30 to TRBJ1-1; D call uncertain. V gave up 4 bases and J gave up 1 base, with 10 bases separating them. Germline assignment: CDR1 GTSNPN and CDR2 SVGIG (reference sequence). This CDR3 has 13 amino acids. The CDR3 nucleotides read TGTGCCTGGACCCGTGACTGGAACACTGAAGCTTTCTTT. It translates to CAWTRDWNTEAFF.

V is TRBV20-1 and J is TRBJ2-2, with D uncertain. The CDR3 length is 11 residues. Germline values: CDR1 DFQATT, CDR2 SNEGSKA (reference sequence). V was cut by 4 bases and J by 3 bases, with 3 bases left in between. The CDR3 is CSATDTGELFF. Written as DNA, the CDR3 is TGCAGTGCTACGGACACCGGGGAGCTGTTTTTT.

The V call is TRBV5-1, the J call TRBJ1-2, with D uncertain. The CDR3 is 15 amino acids. Trimming shortened V by 0 bases and J by 4 bases, and 13 bases separated the two germline ends. Germline CDR1 reads SGHRS; CDR2 reads YFSETQ. The CDR3: CASSLAAPAGYGYTF. The CDR3 DNA follows: TGCGCCAGCAGCTTGGCTGCCCCGGCGGGCTATGGCTACACCTTC.